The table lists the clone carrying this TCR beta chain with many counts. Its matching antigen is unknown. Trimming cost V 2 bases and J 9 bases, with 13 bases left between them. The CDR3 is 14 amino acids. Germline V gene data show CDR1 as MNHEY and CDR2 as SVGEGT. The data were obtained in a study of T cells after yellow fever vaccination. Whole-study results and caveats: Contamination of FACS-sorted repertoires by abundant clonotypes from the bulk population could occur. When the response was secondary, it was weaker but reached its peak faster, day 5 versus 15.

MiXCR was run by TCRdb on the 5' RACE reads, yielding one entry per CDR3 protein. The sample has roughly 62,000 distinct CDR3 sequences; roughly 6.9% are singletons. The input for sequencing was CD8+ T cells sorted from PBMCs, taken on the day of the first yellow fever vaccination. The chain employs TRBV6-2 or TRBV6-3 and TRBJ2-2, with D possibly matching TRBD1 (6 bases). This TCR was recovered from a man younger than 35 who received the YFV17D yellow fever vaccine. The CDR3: CASSYTTGSWELFF. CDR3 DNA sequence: TGTGCCAGCAGTTACACAACAGGGTCCTGGGAGCTGTTTTTT.